This T cell receptor (beta chain) was captured in a study of tumor-infiltrating lymphocytes in primary liver carcinoma. The investigators made TCR beta cDNA from approximately 510 ng total RNA, using a constant-region primer. Investigators got TCR beta libraries out of three nested multiplex PCR rounds, done with slightly modified ARM-PCR. TRBV1-TRBV30 forward and Cbeta reverse primers drove the first two roughly 10-cycle rounds. TCRdb recomputed calls from the multiplex PCR reads with MiXCR, one row per CDR3 protein. The table records more than 45,000 distinct CDR3 sequences, about 68% of them present only once. Regarding the study as a whole: Representation across all five tumor regions was limited to only about 7.5-24% of top clones.

Germline lookup yields CDR1 SGHVS and CDR2 FQNEAQ. This CDR3 comprises 14 residues. RNA and DNA were co-extracted from about 19-30 mg of unsorted bulk tissue. A remark on this clonotype: Its antigen is unidentified. One junction end disagrees with the germline gene, perhaps due to a read error.

The chain links TRBV7-8 to TRBJ2-3; D not resolved. Specimen: liver tumor tissue from sampling region 3. The subset: tumor region T3, left-lateral pole. The clonotype was recovered from a man aged 35-49 years with primary liver carcinoma and hepatitis B virus infection. CDR3: CASSPLERVDTQYF. The CDR3 nucleotides read TGTGCCAGCAGCCCATTGGAGCGTGTTGATACCCAGTATTTT. The full variable domain, rest sourced from reference TRBV7-8 and TRBJ2-3, is GAGVSQSPRYKVAKRGQDVALRCDPISGHVSLFWYQQALGQGPEFLTYFQNEAQLDKSGLPSDRFFAERPEGSVSTLKIQRTQQEDSAVYLCASSPLERVDTQYFGPGTRLTVL.